Many counts were recorded for the clone carrying this T cell receptor (beta chain). Its target is unknown. In the ophthalmopathy cohort, Clinical Activity Score was at least 3, NOSPECS grade at least 4, and duration under 3 months. This sample was included in a study of T cells in Graves' hyperthyroidism and ophthalmopathy. In germline, CDR1 is SGHRS, CDR2 YFSETQ. The CDR3 spans 15 residues. J gave up 6 bases and V 0 bases, and 5 bases lay outside the gene matches. The CDR3 regions of TCR beta were amplified from RNA transcripts. Using the HTBI primer set, a first-round RT-PCR was run on the TCR CDR3. Each CDR3 protein gets one entry after TCRdb re-called the multiplex PCR reads with MiXCR. The data contain under 40,000 distinct CDR3 sequences, approximately 52% of them singletons. Points from the study as a whole: Ophthalmopathy, as predicted by the model, came a median about seven months after the prediction. Blood held most thyroid clonotypes expanded above 0.001 frequency.

This TCR was recovered from a man in his forties with Graves' ophthalmopathy. This rearrangement joins TRBV5-1 to TRBJ2-1, with 8 nucleotides matching TRBD1. Sequencing was carried out using blood. In DNA form, the CDR3 reads TGCGCCAGCAGCTTGGGAACAGGGGGGAGCAATGAGCAGTTCTTC. Its protein is CASSLGTGGSNEQFF.